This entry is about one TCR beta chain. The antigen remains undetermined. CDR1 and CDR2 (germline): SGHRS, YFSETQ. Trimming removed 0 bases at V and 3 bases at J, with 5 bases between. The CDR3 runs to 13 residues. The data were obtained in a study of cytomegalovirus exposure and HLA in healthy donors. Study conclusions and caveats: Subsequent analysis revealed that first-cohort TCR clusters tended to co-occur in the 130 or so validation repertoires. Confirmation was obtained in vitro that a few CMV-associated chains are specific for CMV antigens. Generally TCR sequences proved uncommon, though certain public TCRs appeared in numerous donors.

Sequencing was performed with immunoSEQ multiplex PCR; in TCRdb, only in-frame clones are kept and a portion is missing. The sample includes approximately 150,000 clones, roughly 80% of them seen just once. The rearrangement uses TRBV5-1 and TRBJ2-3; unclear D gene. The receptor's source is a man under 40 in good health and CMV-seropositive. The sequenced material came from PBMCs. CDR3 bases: TGCGCCAGCAGCTTGGCCGGGACAGATACGCAGTATTTT. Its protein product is CASSLAGTDTQYF.